A single sample is the source of the 30 T cell receptor beta chains below, sequenced in a study of cytomegalovirus exposure and HLA in healthy donors. Researchers ran the PCR with 60 Vbeta and 13 Jbeta primers. Sequenced by immunoSEQ multiplex PCR; TCRdb stores in-frame clones only, minus some. The repertoire has 50,000 or so clones, approximately 70% of them found once; the top ten carry 5% to 7.5%. The sample consisted of PBMCs. These receptors all stem from a man aged 25 to 45 in good health and CMV-seronegative.

This clone appeared once. The V call is TRBV28, the J call TRBJ2-2; the D gene is possibly TRBD2 (7 bases). The CDR3 runs to 14 residues. Trimming left V 2 bases short and J 7 bases short, with 11 bases between. Germline V gives CDR1 MDHEN, CDR2 SYDVKM. The CDR3 DNA is TGTGCCAGCAGTTTACGGGGGGCGCACGGGGAGCTGTTTTTT. Its protein product is CASSLRGAHGELFF.

This clone was detected only once. V is TRBV6-1 and J is TRBJ2-7, with D possibly matching TRBD1 (5 bases). Germline CDR1 and CDR2: MNHNS and SASEGT. Trimming shortened V by 6 bases and J by 2 bases, and 14 bases separated the two germline ends. The CDR3 length is 14 residues. Here the CDR3 reads CASRADSVTYEQYF. CDR3 in DNA: TGTGCCAGCAGAGCCGACAGCGTTACCTACGAGCAGTACTTC.

In this sample, this clone turned up a few times. This chain uses TRBV27 with TRBJ2-7, with TRBD2 identical over 8 bases. V lost 5 bases to trimming and J lost 5 bases; unmatched junction nucleotides: 11. Germline V gene data show CDR1 as MNHEY and CDR2 as SMNVEV (reference sequence). There are 15 residues in the CDR3. In DNA form, the CDR3 reads TGTGCCAGCAGTCCCAGGGTCGTAGCGGGACACGAGCAGTACTTC. Translated: CASSPRVVAGHEQYF.

The chain employs TRBV7-9 and TRBJ2-1; D is perhaps TRBD2 (5 bases). The V gene lost 7 bases and the J gene lost 0 bases, with 22 bases spanning the gap. The CDR3 spans 18 residues. Germline V lookup: CDR1 SEHNR, CDR2 FQNEAQ (reference sequence). The CDR3 DNA reads as TGTGCCAGCAACCTATTGATGGCGGGCCTAAGCTCCTACAATGAGCAGTTCTTC. The encoded protein is CASNLLMAGLSSYNEQFF. Complete variable domain (other parts from reference TRBV7-9 and TRBJ2-1): DTGVSQNPRHKITKRGQNVTFRCDPISEHNRLYWYRQTLGQGPEFLTYFQNEAQLEKSRLLSDRFSAERPKGSFSTLEIQRTEQGDSAMYLCASNLLMAGLSSYNEQFFGPGTRLTVL.

V gene TRBV9 combines with J gene TRBJ2-5; 8 positions match TRBD2. The length of the CDR3 is 19 residues. Per the germline V gene, CDR1 is SGDLS and CDR2 is YYNGEE. The V segment lost 4 bases and the J segment 5 bases; nucleotides outside the gene matches: 22. The CDR3 nucleotides are TGTGCCAGCAGCCCGCTTTGGAAAGCGGGAGCTCTTTCTGTGGAGACCCAGTACTTC. Translation: CASSPLWKAGALSVETQYF.

The rearrangement joins TRBV4-1 to TRBJ2-1; TRBD1 is a possible D gene (6 bases). Deletions cut 8 bases from V and 5 bases from J, with 16 bases between. The CDR3 loop spans 14 amino acids. The V gene's germline CDR1 is MGHRA and CDR2 YSYEKL. This CDR3 reads CASSTGWGDNEQFF. CDR3 nucleotides: TGCGCCAGCTCCACAGGGTGGGGTGACAATGAGCAGTTCTTC.

This clone appeared once. The rearrangement uses TRBV15 and TRBJ2-6, with a possible D match to TRBD1 (5 bases). V lost 4 bases and J 0 bases, leaving 10 bases between the germline ends. The germline gives CDR1 LNHNV, CDR2 YYDKDF (reference sequence). The CDR3 has 16 amino acids. CDR3 nucleotide sequence: TGTGCCACCAGCATTGGCAGGGACTCTGGGGCCAACGTCCTGACTTTC. Its translation: CATSIGRDSGANVLTF.

This sequence joins TRBV6-5 and TRBJ1-5; D ambiguous. V was shortened by 4 bases and J by 0 bases, with 4 bases between the two germline ends. The CDR3 totals 13 residues. Germline CDR1 MNHEY, CDR2 SVGAGI. CDR3 nucleotides: TGTGCCAGCAGTTCGTATAGCAATCAGCCCCAGCATTTT. Amino acid sequence: CASSSYSNQPQHF.

The V call is TRBV6-1, the J call TRBJ2-2; possible D gene TRBD2, 5 bases. V was clipped by 3 bases and J by 7 bases, with 12 bases between them. The CDR3 contains 14 residues. Germline assignment: CDR1 MNHNS and CDR2 SASEGT. The CDR3 DNA reads TGTGCCAGCAGTGAGAAGGGAGAGGGCGGGGAGCTGTTTTTT. Amino acids: CASSEKGEGGELFF.

This chain uses TRBV2 with TRBJ2-7; 9 bases agree with TRBD2. The CDR3 sequence is 16 residues long. CDR1 is SNHLY, CDR2 FYNNEI, per germline. V gave up 3 bases and J gave up 3 bases; unmatched junction bases: 9. The DNA of the CDR3 is TGTGCCAGCAGTGAGGGTGGACTAGCGCTCGGCTACGAGCAGTACTTC. Translating it yields CASSEGGLALGYEQYF.

On this clone: Other DNA sequences within the sample encode an identical CDR3. V usage is TRBV7-2 and J usage is TRBJ1-1; tentatively, D is TRBD1 (5 bases). Germline CDR1 is SGHTA and CDR2 is FQGNSA. CDR3 length: 14 residues. Trimming stripped 1 base from V and 4 bases from J, with 10 bases between. CDR3 protein: CASSLVSGGTEAFF. CDR3 nucleotide sequence: TGTGCCAGCAGCTTAGTATCGGGGGGCACTGAAGCTTTCTTT.

V gene TRBV27 combines with J gene TRBJ2-1; D gene ambiguous. Germline V gene data show CDR1 as MNHEY and CDR2 as SMNVEV (reference sequence). Trimming took off 1 base at V and 2 bases at J, with 6 bases between the two ends. This CDR3 is built from 14 residues. CDR3 DNA: TGTGCCAGCAGTTTATTTAGCCCCTACAATGAGCAGTTCTTC. As protein: CASSLFSPYNEQFF.

This chain connects TRBV5-4 to TRBJ2-5, with D maybe TRBD1 (6 bases). V shed 1 base and J shed 5 bases, with 15 bases lying between them. The CDR3 is 15 residues long. Germline-derived CDR1 and CDR2 are SGHNT and YYREEE (reference sequence). CDR3 DNA: TGTGCCAGCAGCTTGATGGGACACTCACGTGAGACCCAGTACTTC. This gives the protein CASSLMGHSRETQYF. Full variable domain (remainder filled in from reference TRBV5-4 and TRBJ2-5): ETGVTQSPTHLIKTRGQQVTLRCSSQSGHNTVSWYQQALGQGPQFIFQYYREEENGRGNFPPRFSGLQFPNYSSELNVNALELDDSALYLCASSLMGHSRETQYFGPGTRLLVL.

The chain employs TRBV6-4 and TRBJ2-2, with 9 bases that match TRBD2. This CDR3 is 15 amino acids long. V dropped 4 bases and J dropped 7; count of bases not matched to a gene: 7. Germline CDR1 MRHNA, CDR2 SNTAGT. The CDR3 DNA follows: TGTGCCAGCAGTGCCTCTAGCGGGACTGGCGGGGAGCTGTTTTTT. Its translation: CASSASSGTGGELFF.

The chain carries TRBV12-5 and TRBJ2-7; 13 bases align to TRBD2. Germline values: CDR1 LGHNT, CDR2 FRNRAP. Trimming removed 6 bases from V and 2 bases from J; junction bases left unmatched: 4. CDR3 size: 15 residues. CDR3 protein: CASGLLAGGPYEQYF. In DNA form, the CDR3 reads TGTGCTAGTGGGCTACTAGCGGGAGGGCCCTACGAGCAGTACTTC.

This chain connects TRBV29-1 to TRBJ2-3; perhaps TRBD1 as D (5 bases). CDR1 and CDR2 (germline): SQVTM, ANQGSEA. The CDR3 has 14 residues. The V and J ends lost 5 bases and 0 bases respectively, with 12 bases between them. CDR3 sequence (DNA): TGCAGCGTTTCTCGGACATTTAGCACAGATACGCAGTATTTT. It translates to CSVSRTFSTDTQYF.

The chain links TRBV6-5 to TRBJ1-1; TRBD1 matches 10 bases. Looked up from germline, CDR1 is MNHEY and CDR2 is SVGAGI. The V gene end was trimmed by 6 bases and the J gene end by 4 bases; junction bases not matched to a gene: 5. The CDR3 totals 14 residues. The CDR3 loop reads CASSQRTGGTEAFF. In nucleotides, the CDR3 is TGTGCCAGCAGCCAGAGGACAGGGGGCACTGAAGCTTTCTTT.

A few counts support this clone. The chain recombines TRBV19 with TRBJ2-7; TRBD2 agrees at 9 bases. J lost 7 bases, V lost 5 bases, and 15 bases had no gene match. Germline V lookup: CDR1 LNHDA, CDR2 SQIVND (reference sequence). This CDR3 spans 16 amino acids. The CDR3 region is CASSRLPGLAAGEQYF. The DNA for the CDR3 is TGTGCCAGTAGTCGCCTCCCGGGACTAGCAGCCGGGGAGCAGTACTTC.

The chain is built from TRBV6-5 and TRBJ2-3; unclear D gene. The CDR3 length is 13 residues. Per germline, CDR1 MNHEY and CDR2 SVGAGI. V lost 5 bases, J lost 2 bases, and 8 bases lay in between. The CDR3 spells CASSAQLTDTQYF. CDR3 in DNA: TGTGCCAGCAGTGCTCAACTCACAGATACGCAGTATTTT.

This clone turned up a few times. The genes are TRBV5-1 and TRBJ2-7; TRBD1 aligns across 8 bases. This CDR3 is built from 16 residues. The V gene end was trimmed by 4 bases and the J gene end by 2 bases; junction bases not matched to a gene: 11. Germline V gene sequence: CDR1 SGHRS, CDR2 YFSETQ. This CDR3 is CASSRNPGQATYEQYF. CDR3 DNA: TGCGCCAGCAGCCGGAATCCGGGACAGGCCACCTACGAGCAGTACTTC.

This chain uses TRBV10-3 with TRBJ1-5; 11 bases map to TRBD1. The CDR3 spans 15 residues. J gave up 3 bases and V 8 bases, and 6 bases lay outside the gene matches. Looked up from germline, CDR1 is ENHRY and CDR2 is SYGVKD. This chain's CDR3 is CAIGLGQGVNQPQHF. The CDR3 nucleotides are TGTGCCATCGGATTGGGACAGGGGGTCAATCAGCCCCAGCATTTT.

This clone was counted between two and nine times. This chain joins TRBV6-1 and TRBJ1-1; D not resolved. CDR3 length: 14 residues. The germline V gene encodes CDR1 MNHNS and CDR2 SASEGT. Between the trimmed V and J ends, which lost 3 bases and 0 bases, there was a span of 8 bases. DNA for the CDR3: TGTGCCAGCAGTGAGGTAGGAGTGAACACTGAAGCTTTCTTT. Amino acids: CASSEVGVNTEAFF.

The chain employs TRBV10-1 and TRBJ2-2; D is undetermined. The CDR3 length is 12 residues. Trimming cost V 5 bases and J 2 bases, with 3 bases left between them. From germline, CDR1 is WNHNN and CDR2 SYGVQD (reference sequence). The CDR3 DNA sequence: TGCGCCAGCAGTTATAACACCGGGGAGCTGTTTTTT. Residues: CASSYNTGELFF.

This clone has just one count. The rearrangement joins TRBV19 to TRBJ1-4; no firm D call. V lost 7 bases to trimming and J lost 0 bases, with 9 bases between them. This CDR3 region has 14 residues. Germline V CDR1 and CDR2: LNHDA, SQIVND (reference sequence). CDR3: CASTPVATNEKLFF. The CDR3 DNA reads TGTGCCAGTACCCCGGTGGCAACTAATGAAAAACTGTTTTTT.

The chain employs TRBV7-9 and TRBJ1-1; D is unclear. Trimming took off 1 base at V and 6 bases at J, with 9 bases between the two ends. CDR1 SEHNR and CDR2 FQNEAQ come from the germline V gene (reference sequence). The CDR3 has 13 residues. DNA for the CDR3: TGTGCCAGCAGCTTAGAAGCGGGATCTGAAGCTTTCTTT. This encodes CASSLEAGSEAFF. The entire variable domain, with the rest obtained from reference TRBV7-9 and TRBJ1-1, is as follows: DTGVSQNPRHKITKRGQNVTFRCDPISEHNRLYWYRQTLGQGPEFLTYFQNEAQLEKSRLLSDRFSAERPKGSFSTLEIQRTEQGDSAMYLCASSLEAGSEAFFGQGTRLTVV.

The sample holds one count of this clone. The CDR3 region is CASSDQGYSNQPQHF. CDR3 coding DNA: TGTGCCAGCAGCGATCAGGGGTATAGCAATCAGCCCCAGCATTTT. J is TRBJ1-5 and V is TRBV2; possibly TRBD1 for D (6 bases). Germline values: CDR1 SNHLY, CDR2 FYNNEI. This CDR3 is 15 amino acids long. V gave up 6 bases and J gave up 0 bases, with 12 bases separating them.

This clone occurred a few times. The J gene is TRBJ1-1, the V gene TRBV5-8; 7 positions agree with TRBD1. Germline CDR1 is SGHTS and CDR2 is YDEGEE. This CDR3 is built from 17 residues. V was clipped by 0 bases and J by 1 base; unmatched bases: 9. The CDR3 region has the DNA TGTGCCAGCAGCTTGGACAGGGGTTATCAGGCGAACACTGAAGCTTTCTTT. This sequence encodes CASSLDRGYQANTEAFF.

The CDR3 here is CASSVVRDRVSTEAFF. CDR3 nucleotide sequence: TGTGCCAGCAGTGTAGTTCGGGACAGGGTGAGCACTGAAGCTTTCTTT. The rearrangement joins TRBV2 to TRBJ1-1; 9 bases map to TRBD1. The CDR3 extends over 16 amino acids. Trimming removed 4 bases from V and 4 bases from J; junction bases left unmatched: 10. CDR1 is SNHLY, CDR2 FYNNEI, per germline. The full variable domain, its missing parts supplied by reference TRBV2 and TRBJ1-1, is EPEVTQTPSHQVTQMGQEVILRCVPISNHLYFYWYRQILGQKVEFLVSFYNNEISEKSEIFDDQFSVERPDGSNFTLKIRSTKLEDSAMYFCASSVVRDRVSTEAFFGQGTRLTVV.

The chain employs TRBV27 and TRBJ2-2; D is possibly TRBD1 (7 bases). Trimming cost V 5 bases and J 1 base, with 11 bases left between them. The germline gives CDR1 MNHEY, CDR2 SMNVEV (reference sequence). The CDR3 consists of 15 residues. CDR3 bases: TGTGCCAGCAGTCCCAGGGGGGTGAACACCGGGGAGCTGTTTTTT. It codes for CASSPRGVNTGELFF.

The V gene is TRBV6-5, the J gene TRBJ1-5, with TRBD1 matching over 9 bases. V was clipped by 5 bases and J by 4 bases; unmatched bases: 0. The CDR3 contains 13 residues. Germline CDR1 reads MNHEY; CDR2 reads SVGAGI. DNA of the CDR3: TGTGCCAGCAGTGGGACAGGGAATCAGCCCCAGCATTTT. Its translation: CASSGTGNQPQHF.